These 26 T cell receptor beta chains came from one sample sequenced in a study of blood T cell repertoires in COVID-19. Assay: immunoSEQ multiplex PCR; the TCRdb copy retains only in-frame clones and omits some. Seen here are some 340,000 clones, 90% observed once, and the top ten hold about 4%. The source material was PBMCs or T cells enriched from blood (not recorded which). The source is a woman aged 30 to 39 who had been exposed to COVID-19.

V is TRBV7-7 and J is TRBJ2-1; D is possibly TRBD2 (7 bases). V lost 4 bases and J lost 0, with 13 bases in between. The germline V gene has CDR1 SSHAT and CDR2 FNYEAQ (reference sequence). This CDR3 comprises 16 residues. In DNA, the CDR3 is TGTGCCAGCAGCTATTCGGGGGGCTACTCCTACAATGAGCAGTTCTTC. It yields the protein CASSYSGGYSYNEQFF.

This chain links TRBV10-3 with TRBJ1-1; unclear D gene. The germline V and J ends were trimmed by 2 bases and 4 bases, with 8 bases remaining between them. Germline V CDR1 and CDR2: ENHRY, SYGVKD. The CDR3 is 13 amino acids. The CDR3 DNA is TGTGCCATCAGTGAGACAGTGGGCACTGAAGCTTTCTTT. Amino acid sequence: CAISETVGTEAFF.

This chain uses TRBV7-2 with TRBJ2-1; TRBD2 matches 7 bases. The CDR3 covers 15 residues. V lost 6 bases, J lost 6 bases, and 11 bases stayed unmatched. Germline lookup yields CDR1 SGHTA and CDR2 FQGNSA. The DNA of the CDR3 is TGTGCCAGCAGACGACTAAGCGGGGCGACCAATGAGCAGTTCTTC. This translates into CASRRLSGATNEQFF.

The V and J genes are TRBV10-3 and TRBJ1-1; 8 bases are a match to TRBD1. The length of the CDR3 is 15 residues. The J segment lost 5 bases and the V segment lost 3 bases, leaving 8 bases of the junction unmatched. CDR1 is ENHRY and CDR2 is SYGVKD in the germline V gene. The CDR3 sequence: CAISDRGQGKTEAFF. The DNA of the CDR3 is TGTGCCATCAGTGACCGCGGACAGGGAAAGACTGAAGCTTTCTTT.

The J gene is TRBJ1-1, the V gene TRBV4-2, with TRBD1 matching 7 bases. The CDR3 length is 15 residues. J was trimmed by 0 bases and V by 8 bases; bases with no gene match: 9. Germline V CDR1 and CDR2: LGHNA, YNFKEQ. CDR3 nucleotides: TGTGCCAGCTCGCGGACAGGCGAGTTGAACACTGAAGCTTTCTTT. Its protein is CASSRTGELNTEAFF.

The chain employs TRBV6-5 and TRBJ2-7; 9 bases are shared with TRBD2. The CDR3 is 15 amino acids. The V segment lost 2 bases and the J segment 3 bases; nucleotides outside the gene matches: 5. Germline V gene lookup returns CDR1 MNHEY and CDR2 SVGAGI. The CDR3 nucleotides read TGTGCCAGCAGTTACACCCTAGCGGGGTACTACGAGCAGTACTTC. Encoded protein: CASSYTLAGYYEQYF.

This clone has more than one count but fewer than ten. V and J are TRBV7-8 and TRBJ2-7, with D perhaps matching TRBD2 (5 bases). V dropped 6 bases and J dropped 0 bases, with 9 bases sitting between them. Per germline, CDR1 SGHVS and CDR2 FQNEAQ. The CDR3 loop spans 13 amino acids. The CDR3 spells CASRLAFSYEQYF. The CDR3 DNA reads as TGTGCCAGCAGGCTAGCCTTCTCCTACGAGCAGTACTTC. Looking up the rest from reference TRBV7-8 and TRBJ2-7 gives the full variable domain: GAGVSQSPRYKVAKRGQDVALRCDPISGHVSLFWYQQALGQGPEFLTYFQNEAQLDKSGLPSDRFFAERPEGSVSTLKIQRTQQEDSAVYLCASRLAFSYEQYFGPGTRLTVT.

The chain combines TRBV5-1 with TRBJ1-3, with TRBD1 matching over 7 bases. The ends lost 3 bases at V and 2 bases at J; junction bases unmatched: 11. CDR1 and CDR2 (germline): SGHRS, YFSETQ. This CDR3 region has 17 residues. The CDR3 here is CASSSGTDPRAGNTIYF. The CDR3 DNA sequence: TGCGCCAGCAGCTCAGGGACAGACCCGAGAGCTGGAAACACCATATATTTT.

V usage is TRBV27 and J usage is TRBJ1-4, with 10 positions matching TRBD1. The CDR3 contains 15 residues. Germline CDR1 reads MNHEY; CDR2 reads SMNVEV (reference sequence). The ends lost 4 bases at V and 7 bases at J; junction bases unmatched: 6. The CDR3 DNA reads as TGTGCCAGCAGTTCTCCTGGGACAGGGGTTGAAAAACTGTTTTTT. Protein sequence: CASSSPGTGVEKLFF.

The chain uses TRBV3-1 (or the pseudogene TRBV3-2) and TRBJ2-3; D is unclear. The CDR3 is 15 amino acids. CDR1 is LGHDT, CDR2 YNNKEL, per germline (reference sequence). Trimming removed 0 bases from V and 4 bases from J, with 11 bases in between. The CDR3 loop reads CASSQDPNYADTQYF. The CDR3 DNA reads as TGTGCCAGCAGCCAAGATCCGAACTACGCAGATACGCAGTATTTT.

The CDR3, as DNA: TGTGCTAGTGGTCCTGAAGGAGGACCCTTCCGAGCTTTCTTT. Translated, it gives CASGPEGGPFRAFF. The chain uses TRBV12-5 and TRBJ1-1; D not certain. V was clipped by 5 bases and J by 10 bases, with 20 bases between them. The CDR3 totals 14 residues. Per the germline V gene, CDR1 is LGHNT and CDR2 is FRNRAP.

Regarding this clone: This CDR3 is also generated by other DNA sequences in the sample. The rearrangement uses TRBV5-1 and TRBJ2-1; possible D gene TRBD1, 5 bases. The CDR3 spans 14 residues. V lost 0 bases, J lost 4 bases, and 8 bases lay in between. Germline V lookup: CDR1 SGHRS, CDR2 YFSETQ. The chain's CDR3 is CASSLGQPYNEQFF. The CDR3 coding sequence is TGCGCCAGCAGCTTGGGACAGCCTTACAATGAGCAGTTCTTC. Using reference TRBV5-1 and TRBJ2-1 for the parts outside the CDR3, the full variable domain is KAGVTQTPRYLIKTRGQQVTLSCSPISGHRSVSWYQQTPGQGLQFLFEYFSETQRNKGNFPGRFSGRQFSNSRSEMNVSTLELGDSALYLCASSLGQPYNEQFFGPGTRLTVL.

This clone was seen a single time. This chain uses TRBV19 with TRBJ2-1; 12 positions match TRBD2. The CDR3 runs to 15 residues. Looked up from germline, CDR1 is LNHDA and CDR2 is SQIVND (reference sequence). J was trimmed by 7 bases and V by 4 bases; bases with no gene match: 5. The CDR3 sequence is CASSRPSGGGNEQFF. The DNA for the CDR3 is TGTGCCAGTAGTAGGCCTAGCGGGGGGGGTAATGAGCAGTTCTTC.

The rearrangement joins TRBV5-1 to TRBJ1-3; D gene unclear. From germline, CDR1 is SGHRS and CDR2 YFSETQ. The length of the CDR3 is 15 residues. V lost 0 bases and J 1 base, leaving 8 bases between the germline ends. The CDR3 region has the DNA TGCGCCAGCAGCTTGGATGCCAGATCTGGAAACACCATATATTTT. The encoded protein is CASSLDARSGNTIYF.

The chain combines TRBV2 with TRBJ1-2; D possibly corresponds to TRBD1 (6 bases). V was shortened by 3 bases and J by 8 bases, with 16 bases between the two germline ends. The CDR3 extends over 14 amino acids. Germline-derived CDR1 and CDR2 are SNHLY and FYNNEI. The CDR3 sequence: CASSDADRSLGYTF. CDR3 sequence (DNA): TGTGCCAGCAGTGACGCTGACAGGTCTTTGGGCTACACCTTC.

This clone has a handful of counts. The same CDR3 also results from other DNA sequences found in this sample. The chain has TRBV5-1 and TRBJ1-3; D is undetermined. This CDR3 region has 13 residues. The germline CDR1 and CDR2 sequences are SGHRS and YFSETQ. Trimming pared 4 bases from V and 4 bases from J, leaving 9 bases between. In DNA, the CDR3 is TGCGCCAGCAGCCTGGTGTCGGGAAACACCATATATTTT. Residues: CASSLVSGNTIYF. The full variable domain, its missing parts supplied by reference TRBV5-1 and TRBJ1-3, is KAGVTQTPRYLIKTRGQQVTLSCSPISGHRSVSWYQQTPGQGLQFLFEYFSETQRNKGNFPGRFSGRQFSNSRSEMNVSTLELGDSALYLCASSLVSGNTIYFGEGSWLTVV.

The J gene is TRBJ1-1, the V gene TRBV6-5; perhaps TRBD1 as D (6 bases). The CDR3 extends over 14 amino acids. The germline V gene has CDR1 MNHEY and CDR2 SVGAGI. V was shortened by 7 bases and J by 1 base, with 13 bases between the two germline ends. The CDR3 here is CASIWDNSNTEAFF. The CDR3 DNA is TGTGCCAGCATCTGGGACAACTCGAACACTGAAGCTTTCTTT.

The V call is TRBV19, the J call TRBJ2-1, with D hard to call. The V gene lost 0 bases and the J gene lost 9 bases, with 6 bases spanning the gap. The length of the CDR3 is 12 residues. Germline assignment: CDR1 LNHDA and CDR2 SQIVND (reference sequence). The CDR3 DNA reads TGTGCCAGTAGTATAGATGCGGCTGAGCAGTTCTTC. Protein: CASSIDAAEQFF.

V usage is TRBV13 and J usage is TRBJ2-7; unclear D gene. This CDR3 has 13 amino acids. The V gene's germline CDR1 is PRHDT and CDR2 FYEKMQ (reference sequence). The V end lost 1 base, the J end lost 2 bases, and 6 bases lay between the germline ends. Here the CDR3 reads CASSLEQTYEQYF. DNA for the CDR3: TGTGCCAGCAGCTTAGAACAGACCTACGAGCAGTACTTC.

This chain uses TRBV19 with TRBJ1-2; D uncertain. Germline loops: CDR1 LNHDA, CDR2 SQIVND (reference sequence). V was trimmed by 3 bases and J by 2 bases, leaving 7 bases between them. The CDR3 has 13 amino acids. The CDR3 nucleotides read TGTGCCAGTAGTATTTCGGGGAACTATGGCTACACCTTC. Translated: CASSISGNYGYTF.

The chain combines TRBV24-1 with TRBJ2-1, with D maybe TRBD1 (6 bases). The CDR3 has 17 residues. Trimming took 3 bases from V and 7 from J, leaving 21 bases between them. Per the germline V gene, CDR1 is KGHDR and CDR2 is SFDVKD. CDR3 coding DNA: TGTGCCACCAGTGATCGAAATCCTATACAGGGACATAATGAGCAGTTCTTC. Translated: CATSDRNPIQGHNEQFF.

The chain has TRBV9 and TRBJ2-7; 7 bases align to TRBD1. CDR3 length equals 15 residues. V lost 0 bases to trimming and J lost 2 bases; unmatched junction nucleotides: 5. Germline CDR1 reads SGDLS; CDR2 reads YYNGEE. CDR3 bases: TGTGCCAGCAGCGTAGCTCGACAGGGTCCCTACGAGCAGTACTTC. Amino acid sequence: CASSVARQGPYEQYF.

The chain is built from TRBV5-4 and TRBJ1-2, with 7 bases matching TRBD1. With 0 bases clipped from V and 6 bases from J, the junction kept 14 bases outside the gene matches. Germline CDR1 is SGHNT and CDR2 is YYREEE (reference sequence). This CDR3 spans 17 amino acids. CDR3 DNA: TGTGCCAGCAGCTTGGCGACAGGGTTAAGGGGTGGTGATGGCTACACCTTC. Residues: CASSLATGLRGGDGYTF.

This chain connects TRBV5-1 to TRBJ2-6, with D perhaps TRBD2 (6 bases). CDR1 is SGHRS and CDR2 is YFSETQ in the germline V gene. This CDR3 has 16 residues. V was cut by 9 bases and J by 0 bases, with 16 bases left in between. CDR3 DNA sequence: TGCGCCACCGGGGCTAGCGAGAGCTCTGGGGCCAACGTCCTGACTTTC. Protein product: CATGASESSGANVLTF.

V is TRBV4-1 and J is TRBJ2-7, with TRBD1 identical over 11 bases. The CDR3 sequence is 16 residues long. V lost 1 base, J lost 3 bases, and 5 bases stayed unmatched. The germline gives CDR1 MGHRA, CDR2 YSYEKL. In DNA form, the CDR3 reads TGCGCCAGCAGCCAAGCTCCCGGGACAGGGGGCTACGAGCAGTACTTC. Protein sequence: CASSQAPGTGGYEQYF.

The chain joins TRBV5-6 to TRBJ2-6; D is uncertain. V shed 2 bases and J shed 0 bases, with 6 bases lying between them. The CDR3 loop spans 15 amino acids. Germline V gene lookup returns CDR1 SGHDT and CDR2 YYEEEE. CDR3 nucleotides: TGTGCCAGCAGCTTACTAAACTCTGGGGCCAACGTCCTGACTTTC. This encodes CASSLLNSGANVLTF.